The source of this T cell receptor (beta chain) is a study of shared clonotypes between healthy human individuals. With 1 base removed from V and 0 bases from J, the gap between germline ends came to 7 bases. In germline, CDR1 is MNHNS, CDR2 SASEGT. The CDR3 extends over 15 amino acids. Study findings and constraints: Shared clonotypes across all four donors exceeded non-shared ones in generation probability.

Produced via immunoSEQ multiplex PCR; TCRdb's table is partial and in-frame only. The table includes some 700,000 clones, roughly 88% detected once. In the case of this clone: Its antigen is undetermined.

Sequenced: memory CD8+ T cells from PBMCs. Subset defined: CD45RO+ cells pooled with CCR7-negative TemRA cells. This TCR was recovered from a man younger than 35 in good health. Some clones in this sample may be carry-over from other donors' samples. The chain uses TRBV6-1 and TRBJ1-3, with D perhaps TRBD1 (5 bases). CDR3 bases: TGTGCCAGCAGTGAAGAGGACAACTCTGGAAACACCATATATTTT. It yields the protein CASSEEDNSGNTIYF.